The entry below gives a single T cell receptor beta chain sequence along with its context. This CDR3 is built from 14 residues. Germline trimming cut 4 bases from V and 2 bases from J; bases unmatched to any gene: 3. CDR1 is MGHDK, CDR2 SYGVNS, per germline. Seattle cases were enrolled at active infection and followed longitudinally. These data are taken from a study of blood T cell repertoires in COVID-19. Using immunoSEQ multiplex PCR, the repertoire was profiled, and TCRdb retains in-frame clones only, with some absent. In the table there are some 180,000 clones, around 80% of which are singletons.

The rearrangement uses TRBV25-1 and TRBJ2-7, with 9 bases that match TRBD1. The sample comprised peripheral blood. This sequence was found in a woman aged 40 to 50 with COVID-19, enrolled during active disease. In DNA form, the CDR3 reads TGTGCCAGCAGTGCCGGACAGGGGACCTACGAGCAGTACTTC. Protein: CASSAGQGTYEQYF.